This TCR beta chain was sequenced for a study of T cell changes during pregnancy in multiple sclerosis. This clone was detected a few times. This CDR3 region has 16 residues. With 0 bases removed from V and 3 bases from J, the gap between germline ends came to 12 bases. The germline CDR1 and CDR2 sequences are LGHNA and YNFKEQ. The table came from immunoSEQ multiplex PCR; TCRdb's copy has only in-frame clones and leaves some out. This sample carries roughly 34,000 clones, roughly 90% of them seen once, and the ten largest clones take roughly 3.5%. Sequenced here: CD8+ T cells from peripheral blood mononuclear cells, sampled in the third trimester of pregnancy. This sequence was found in a female donor with multiple sclerosis, enrolled in a pregnancy study. V is TRBV4-2 and J is TRBJ2-1; D possibly corresponds to TRBD1 (5 bases). CDR3: CASSQDDSSGYNEQFF. CDR3 nucleotide sequence: TGTGCCAGCAGCCAAGATGACAGTTCGGGCTACAATGAGCAGTTCTTC.